A selection of T cell receptor beta chains follows, all from one sample in a study of blood T cell repertoires in COVID-19. Method: immunoSEQ multiplex PCR; TCRdb's copy keeps in-frame clones and lacks some. The profile covers 200,000 to 250,000 clones, with about 80% appearing a single time and 1.8% taken by the ten largest. Sequencing was done on a sample of PBMCs or T cells enriched from blood (not recorded which). The receptor set was obtained from a man between 60 and 75 years old who had recovered from COVID-19. Each CDR3 is given with its conserved first and last residue. The D gene is left open where the match is weak. Rows may omit the clone size; those that give it use once, few, many or a size class.

size | D | J | V | length | CDR3 | DNA
NA | TRBD1 | TRBJ1-6 | TRBV19 | 14 | CASSTQGVNSPLHF | TGTGCCAGTAGTACGCAGGGGGTTAATTCACCCCTCCACTTT
NA | NA | TRBJ2-1 | TRBV9 | 15 | CASSPRDSGDNEQFF | TGTGCCAGCAGCCCCCGAGATAGCGGAGACAATGAGCAGTTCTTC
NA | NA | TRBJ1-3 | TRBV27 | 17 | CASSLWAPRGSGNTIYF | TGTGCCAGCAGTTTATGGGCCCCCAGGGGCTCTGGAAACACCATATATTTT
NA | NA | TRBJ1-1 | TRBV11-1 | 13 | CASTEEKNTEAFF | TGTGCCAGCACCGAGGAGAAAAACACTGAAGCTTTCTTT
NA | NA | TRBJ2-1 | TRBV19 | 14 | CASKDRPPFSEQFF | TGTGCCAGCAAAGACAGGCCACCCTTCAGTGAGCAGTTCTTC
NA | NA | TRBJ2-5 | TRBV5-1 | 12 | CASSLRGETQYF | TGCGCCAGCAGCTTGCGGGGAGAGACCCAGTACTTC
NA | NA | TRBJ2-7 | TRBV9 | 14 | CASSVEGATAEQYF | TGTGCCAGCAGCGTAGAAGGGGCCACCGCCGAGCAGTACTTC
few | NA | TRBJ1-1 | TRBV12-5 | 12 | CASGFAGSEAFF | TGTGCTAGTGGTTTCGCGGGGTCTGAAGCTTTCTTT
NA | NA | TRBJ1-2 | TRBV5-6 | 15 | CASSLGPTGNYGYTF | TGTGCCAGCAGCTTGGGACCGACAGGAAACTATGGCTACACCTTC
few | NA | TRBJ2-1 | TRBV10-3 | 15 | CAISEWDSGWDEQFF | TGTGCCATCAGTGAGTGGGACTCGGGTTGGGATGAGCAGTTCTTC
NA | TRBD1 | TRBJ2-3 | TRBV9 | 14 | CASSAGQGIDTQYF | TGTGCCAGCAGCGCGGGACAGGGTATTGATACGCAGTATTTT
NA | NA | TRBJ1-6 | TRBV5-1 | 16 | CASSPTGSSYNSPLHF | TGCGCCAGCAGCCCTACAGGGAGCTCCTATAATTCACCCCTCCACTTT
NA | NA | TRBJ2-3 | TRBV6-5 | 12 | CASRRGTDTQYF | TGTGCCAGTCGACGGGGCACAGATACGCAGTATTTT
NA | TRBD1 | TRBJ1-1 | TRBV12-5 | 14 | CASGLAGGETEAFF | TGTGCTAGTGGGTTGGCAGGGGGCGAAACTGAAGCTTTCTTT
NA | NA | TRBJ2-1 | TRBV2 | 13 | CASSGGAHNEQFF | TGTGCCAGCAGTGGGGGAGCACACAATGAGCAGTTCTTC
NA | NA | TRBJ1-2 | TRBV19 | 14 | CASRKVWGFGGYTF | TGTGCCAGTAGAAAGGTTTGGGGCTTCGGCGGCTACACCTTC
NA | NA | TRBJ1-6 | TRBV7-9 | 15 | CASSLEDGGNSPLHF | TGTGCCAGCAGCTTAGAGGACGGGGGGAATTCACCCCTCCACTTT
NA | NA | TRBJ1-3 | TRBV18 | 16 | CASSPPVQGSGNTIYF | TGTGCCAGCTCACCACCGGTCCAGGGCTCTGGAAACACCATATATTTT
NA | NA | TRBJ2-1 | TRBV29-1 | 14 | CSAEVISSYNEQFF | TGCAGCGCCGAGGTTATTAGCTCCTACAATGAGCAGTTCTTC
NA | NA | TRBJ2-7 | TRBV2 | 16 | CASSEAARRFSPEQYF | TGTGCCAGCAGTGAAGCGGCGCGGAGGTTCTCTCCCGAGCAGTACTTC
NA | NA | TRBJ2-3 | TRBV5-1 | 15 | CASSLGRSRADTQYF | TGCGCCAGCAGCTTGGGGCGTTCGCGGGCAGATACGCAGTATTTT
NA | NA | TRBJ1-1 | TRBV28 | 14 | CASSSGGAGTEAFF | TGTGCCAGCAGCTCCGGTGGGGCTGGGACTGAAGCTTTCTTT
NA | NA | TRBJ1-1 | TRBV5-8 | 14 | CASSLSSANTEAFF | TGTGCCAGCAGCTTGTCGAGTGCGAACACTGAAGCTTTCTTT
NA | NA | TRBJ1-3 | TRBV7-2 | 16 | CASSLAPGGAGNTIYF | TGTGCCAGCAGCTTAGCGCCTGGGGGCGCTGGAAACACCATATATTTT
NA | TRBD1 | TRBJ2-2 | TRBV11-3 | 15 | CASSVNRGNTGELFF | TGTGCCAGCAGCGTAAACAGGGGTAACACCGGGGAGCTGTTTTTT
NA | TRBD1 | TRBJ1-5 | TRBV25-1 | 16 | CASSESGTGGNQPQHF | TGTGCCAGCAGTGAATCGGGGACAGGGGGGAATCAGCCCCAGCATTTT
NA | TRBD1 | TRBJ2-5 | TRBV11-2 | 19 | CASSFRDGPDRGRGETQYF | TGTGCCAGCAGCTTCCGGGACGGTCCGGACAGGGGGCGGGGGGAGACCCAGTACTTC
many | NA | TRBJ1-1 | TRBV6-2/TRBV6-3 | 18 | CASSLDSAQGYMNTEAFF | TGTGCCAGCAGCTTGGACAGCGCCCAAGGGTACATGAACACTGAAGCTTTCTTT
NA | TRBD1 | TRBJ1-5 | TRBV18 | 16 | CASSPGTGAFNQPQHF | TGTGCCAGCTCACCAGGGACAGGGGCCTTCAATCAGCCCCAGCATTTT
few | NA | TRBJ1-1 | TRBV10-3 | 15 | CAISESARSPTEAFF | TGTGCCATCAGTGAGTCTGCTCGGTCCCCCACTGAAGCTTTCTTT
NA | NA | TRBJ2-1 | TRBV6-5 | 15 | CASRYYRSSYNEQFF | TGTGCCAGCAGGTATTACAGGTCCTCCTACAATGAGCAGTTCTTC
NA | NA | TRBJ1-3 | TRBV6-5 | 14 | CASRVADSGNTIYF | TGTGCCAGCAGAGTAGCCGACTCTGGAAACACCATATATTTT
NA | NA | TRBJ1-6 | TRBV4-2 | 14 | CASSPDWDNSPLHF | TGTGCCAGCAGCCCCGACTGGGATAATTCACCCCTCCACTTT
NA | NA | TRBJ1-2 | TRBV6-5 | 14 | CASRGRDSVYGYTF | TGTGCCAGCAGGGGTCGTGACAGTGTCTATGGCTACACCTTC
NA | NA | TRBJ1-6 | TRBV11-2 | 14 | CASSLEDSNSPLHF | TGTGCCAGCAGCTTAGAGGACAGTAATTCACCCCTCCACTTT
NA | TRBD1 | TRBJ1-2 | TRBV6-5 | 14 | CASSYGQGSNGYTF | TGTGCCAGCAGTTACGGACAGGGCTCCAATGGCTACACCTTC
NA | NA | TRBJ2-7 | TRBV6-5 | 13 | CASSYRGSYEQYF | TGTGCCAGCAGTTACAGGGGTAGCTACGAGCAGTACTTC
NA | TRBD1 | TRBJ1-1 | TRBV19 | 16 | CASSTIGTGWDTEAFF | TGTGCCAGTAGTACAATCGGGACAGGGTGGGACACTGAAGCTTTCTTT
NA | TRBD2 | TRBJ2-1 | TRBV3-1/TRBV3-2 | 17 | CASSTTSGGGSYNEQFF | TGTGCCAGCAGCACGACTAGCGGGGGCGGCTCCTACAATGAGCAGTTCTTC
NA | NA | TRBJ2-7 | TRBV19 | 14 | CASSISSQFYEQYF | TGTGCCAGTAGTATATCCTCACAATTCTACGAGCAGTACTTC
few | TRBD1 | TRBJ1-5 | TRBV10-2 | 14 | CASSEQGWNQPQHF | TGCGCCAGCAGTGAACAGGGGTGGAATCAGCCCCAGCATTTT
NA | TRBD2 | TRBJ2-5 | TRBV6-5 | 14 | CASSPGLAVKTQYF | TGTGCCAGCAGCCCGGGACTAGCTGTAAAGACCCAGTACTTC
NA | NA | TRBJ2-3 | TRBV6-5 | 15 | CASRRAAVSTDTQYF | TGTGCCAGCAGGAGGGCAGCCGTAAGCACAGATACGCAGTATTTT
NA | NA | TRBJ2-5 | TRBV7-2 | 14 | CASSAGQLRETQYF | TGTGCCAGCAGCGCGGGACAGTTGCGGGAGACCCAGTACTTC
once | NA | TRBJ2-3 | TRBV7-2 | 15 | CASSSRPISLDTQYF | TGTGCCAGCAGCTCGAGGCCTATTAGCTTGGATACGCAGTATTTT
few | NA | TRBJ1-1 | TRBV25-1 | 14 | CASSVAGSNTEAFF | TGTGCCAGCAGTGTGGCAGGCTCGAACACTGAAGCTTTCTTT
NA | NA | TRBJ2-2 | TRBV7-8 | 17 | CASSLAHGSRGTGELFF | TGTGCCAGCAGCTTAGCGCATGGGTCCCGGGGGACCGGGGAGCTGTTTTTT
NA | NA | TRBJ1-4 | TRBV19 | 14 | CASSPLGAEEKLFF | TGTGCCAGCAGCCCCCTGGGGGCCGAGGAAAAACTGTTTTTT
NA | NA | TRBJ1-3 | TRBV3-1/TRBV3-2 | 15 | CASSQIDRGRNTIYF | TGTGCCAGCAGCCAAATAGACCGGGGGAGAAACACCATATATTTT
NA | TRBD1 | TRBJ1-3 | TRBV7-6 | 14 | CASSPGQGRNTIYF | TGTGCCAGCAGCCCCGGACAGGGGCGAAACACCATATATTTT
NA | NA | TRBJ2-5 | TRBV11-3 | 11 | CASSLSQTQYF | TGTGCCAGCAGCTTAAGCCAGACCCAGTACTTC
NA | TRBD1 | TRBJ1-2 | TRBV7-3 | 13 | CASSQDRGNGYTF | TGTGCCAGCAGCCAAGACAGGGGGAACGGCTACACCTTC
NA | TRBD1 | TRBJ2-1 | TRBV24-1 | 14 | CATSEGTGGNEQFF | TGTGCCACCAGTGAAGGGACAGGGGGTAATGAGCAGTTCTTC
NA | NA | TRBJ1-4 | TRBV12-5 | 16 | CASGTHPGLLNEKLFF | TGTGCTAGTGGTACCCACCCGGGACTGCTCAATGAAAAACTGTTTTTT
NA | NA | TRBJ1-1 | TRBV7-6 | 13 | CASSLFPQAEAFF | TGTGCCAGCAGCTTATTCCCGCAGGCTGAAGCTTTCTTT
few | NA | TRBJ2-1 | TRBV7-2 | 10 | CASSFDEQFF | TGTGCCAGCAGCTTCGATGAGCAGTTCTTC
NA | NA | TRBJ1-4 | TRBV4-2 | 16 | CASSQGGGLANEKLFF | TGTGCCAGCAGCCAAGGAGGAGGCTTAGCTAATGAAAAACTGTTTTTT
NA | TRBD1 | TRBJ1-4 | TRBV4-3 | 22 | CASSQEPGQGRMMVMGDEKLFF | TGCGCCAGCAGCCAGGAACCCGGACAGGGGCGGATGATGGTGATGGGGGATGAAAAACTGTTTTTT
few | NA | TRBJ1-2 | TRBV11-3 | 13 | CASSLTGQLGYTF | TGTGCCAGCAGCCTTACCGGACAGTTAGGCTACACCTTC